What follows are 13 T cell receptor beta chains derived from one specimen sequenced in a study of blood T cell repertoires in COVID-19. Only in-frame clones appear in the TCRdb table, and some are missing; sequencing was by immunoSEQ multiplex PCR. The repertoire has 200,000 to 250,000 clones, 84% of them found once; the top ten carry over 15%. The sequencing sample was made of peripheral blood. The receptors come from a woman of 80 years or more with active or convalescent COVID-19.

This sequence joins TRBV28 and TRBJ1-2; D is perhaps TRBD1 (6 bases). The germline gives CDR1 MDHEN, CDR2 SYDVKM. This CDR3 is built from 15 residues. Trimming cost V 6 bases and J 4 bases, with 18 bases left between them. The CDR3: CASRRATGLLYGYTF. CDR3 in DNA: TGTGCCAGCAGACGCGCTACAGGGTTACTCTATGGCTACACCTTC.

The chain is built from TRBV11-3 and TRBJ1-5, with D possibly being TRBD1 (5 bases). Germline loops: CDR1 SGHNT, CDR2 YENEEA. Trimming took off 5 bases at V and 3 bases at J, with 14 bases between the two ends. The CDR3 spans 15 residues. The CDR3 nucleotides read TGTGCCAGCAGCCCCAGTGGGGGGGTCAATCAGCCCCAGCATTTT. Translation gives CASSPSGGVNQPQHF.

The genes are TRBV18 and TRBJ1-2; D is undetermined. The CDR3 runs 13 residues. V was cut by 2 bases and J by 4 bases, with 8 bases left in between. CDR1 and CDR2 from the germline V gene are KGHSH and LQKENI. The CDR3 nucleotides are TGTGCCAGCTCACCAATGGGAGGCTATGGCTACACCTTC. Translating it yields CASSPMGGYGYTF.

The chain links TRBV4-2 to TRBJ2-1, with TRBD2 identical over 11 bases. Per germline, CDR1 LGHNA and CDR2 YNFKEQ. The V and J ends lost 1 base and 0 bases, in that order; junction bases with no gene match: 8. The CDR3 spans 19 residues. The CDR3: CASSQVGTSGPSSYNEQFF. CDR3 in DNA: TGTGCCAGCAGCCAAGTTGGGACTAGCGGACCGAGCTCCTACAATGAGCAGTTCTTC.

The rearrangement uses TRBV27 and TRBJ2-3; 12 bases line up with TRBD1. Trimming removed 8 bases from V and 0 bases from J; junction bases left unmatched: 12. The CDR3 loop spans 18 amino acids. The V gene's germline CDR1 is MNHEY and CDR2 SMNVEV (reference sequence). The CDR3: CASGIGTGGHSSTDTQYF. The CDR3 DNA follows: TGTGCCAGCGGTATAGGGACAGGGGGCCACTCTAGCACAGATACGCAGTATTTT.

V usage is TRBV20-1 and J usage is TRBJ1-4; D perhaps matches TRBD1 (5 bases). Trimming removed 3 bases at V and 8 bases at J, with 13 bases between. The CDR3 is 13 residues long. Per germline, CDR1 DFQATT and CDR2 SNEGSKA (reference sequence). The DNA for the CDR3 is TGCAGTGCTAGTTCGGGGGTAGGAGAAAAACTGTTTTTT. This translates into CSASSGVGEKLFF.

V is TRBV7-2 and J is TRBJ2-5; 11 nucleotides agree with TRBD2. Germline V CDR1 and CDR2: SGHTA, FQGNSA. After removal of 2 bases from V and 5 bases from J, the junction contained 7 bases not matched to a gene. The CDR3 has 16 residues. CDR3 coding DNA: TGTGCCAGCAGCTTAAAACGTAGCGGGGGGGCGGAGACCCAGTACTTC. Amino acid sequence: CASSLKRSGGAETQYF.

The gene calls are TRBV7-3 and TRBJ2-2; D may be TRBD1 (5 bases). The V gene's germline CDR1 is SGHTA and CDR2 FQGTGA. The CDR3 spans 16 residues. Between the trimmed V and J ends, which lost 1 base and 1 base, there was a span of 10 bases. The CDR3 region has the DNA TGTGCCAGCAGCTTAATGGGGCATAAGAACACCGGGGAGCTGTTTTTT. It encodes CASSLMGHKNTGELFF.

V gene TRBV18 combines with J gene TRBJ1-5, with a tentative D call TRBD1 (5 bases). The CDR3 is 17 amino acids. V was clipped by 2 bases and J by 3 bases, with 17 bases between them. CDR1 KGHSH and CDR2 LQKENI come from the germline V gene. CDR3 sequence reads: CASSPGPGRDYNQPQHF. The CDR3 coding sequence is TGTGCCAGCTCACCAGGTCCGGGCAGGGATTACAATCAGCCCCAGCATTTT.

A note on this clone: Other nucleotide sequences in the sample specify the same CDR3. The chain combines TRBV11-2 with TRBJ1-1; TRBD1 is a possible D gene (5 bases). The ends were cut back, 0 bases at V and 0 bases at J, with 8 bases in the middle. CDR1 is SGHAT, CDR2 FQNNGV, per germline. CDR3 size: 15 residues. The CDR3 bases are TGTGCCAGCAGCTTAGAGGCCAGGGTGAACACTGAAGCTTTCTTT. Its translation: CASSLEARVNTEAFF.

The chain joins TRBV9 to TRBJ1-6, with TRBD1 matching 9 bases. Germline CDR1 reads SGDLS; CDR2 reads YYNGEE. This CDR3 region has 14 residues. V gave up 5 bases and J gave up 5 bases; unmatched junction bases: 2. Here the CDR3 reads CASSRQGDNSPLHF. The DNA of the CDR3 is TGTGCCAGCAGTCGACAGGGGGATAATTCACCCCTCCACTTT.

The gene calls are TRBV7-3 and TRBJ2-2, with 8 bases lining up with TRBD1. V was clipped by 5 bases and J by 6 bases; unmatched bases: 8. This CDR3 region has 15 residues. Germline CDR1 is SGHTA and CDR2 is FQGTGA. CDR3 residues: CASSAQTGVAGELFF. Written as DNA, the CDR3 is TGTGCCAGCAGCGCACAGACAGGGGTAGCCGGGGAGCTGTTTTTT.

This chain uses TRBV28 with TRBJ2-1, with 10 bases that match TRBD2. The trim removed 7 bases at V and 4 bases at J, leaving 7 bases unmatched. Germline loops: CDR1 MDHEN, CDR2 SYDVKM. The CDR3 spans 15 residues. CDR3 sequence (DNA): TGTGCCAGCACCCCTAGCGGGAGCGGTTACAATGAGCAGTTCTTC. Protein product: CASTPSGSGYNEQFF.